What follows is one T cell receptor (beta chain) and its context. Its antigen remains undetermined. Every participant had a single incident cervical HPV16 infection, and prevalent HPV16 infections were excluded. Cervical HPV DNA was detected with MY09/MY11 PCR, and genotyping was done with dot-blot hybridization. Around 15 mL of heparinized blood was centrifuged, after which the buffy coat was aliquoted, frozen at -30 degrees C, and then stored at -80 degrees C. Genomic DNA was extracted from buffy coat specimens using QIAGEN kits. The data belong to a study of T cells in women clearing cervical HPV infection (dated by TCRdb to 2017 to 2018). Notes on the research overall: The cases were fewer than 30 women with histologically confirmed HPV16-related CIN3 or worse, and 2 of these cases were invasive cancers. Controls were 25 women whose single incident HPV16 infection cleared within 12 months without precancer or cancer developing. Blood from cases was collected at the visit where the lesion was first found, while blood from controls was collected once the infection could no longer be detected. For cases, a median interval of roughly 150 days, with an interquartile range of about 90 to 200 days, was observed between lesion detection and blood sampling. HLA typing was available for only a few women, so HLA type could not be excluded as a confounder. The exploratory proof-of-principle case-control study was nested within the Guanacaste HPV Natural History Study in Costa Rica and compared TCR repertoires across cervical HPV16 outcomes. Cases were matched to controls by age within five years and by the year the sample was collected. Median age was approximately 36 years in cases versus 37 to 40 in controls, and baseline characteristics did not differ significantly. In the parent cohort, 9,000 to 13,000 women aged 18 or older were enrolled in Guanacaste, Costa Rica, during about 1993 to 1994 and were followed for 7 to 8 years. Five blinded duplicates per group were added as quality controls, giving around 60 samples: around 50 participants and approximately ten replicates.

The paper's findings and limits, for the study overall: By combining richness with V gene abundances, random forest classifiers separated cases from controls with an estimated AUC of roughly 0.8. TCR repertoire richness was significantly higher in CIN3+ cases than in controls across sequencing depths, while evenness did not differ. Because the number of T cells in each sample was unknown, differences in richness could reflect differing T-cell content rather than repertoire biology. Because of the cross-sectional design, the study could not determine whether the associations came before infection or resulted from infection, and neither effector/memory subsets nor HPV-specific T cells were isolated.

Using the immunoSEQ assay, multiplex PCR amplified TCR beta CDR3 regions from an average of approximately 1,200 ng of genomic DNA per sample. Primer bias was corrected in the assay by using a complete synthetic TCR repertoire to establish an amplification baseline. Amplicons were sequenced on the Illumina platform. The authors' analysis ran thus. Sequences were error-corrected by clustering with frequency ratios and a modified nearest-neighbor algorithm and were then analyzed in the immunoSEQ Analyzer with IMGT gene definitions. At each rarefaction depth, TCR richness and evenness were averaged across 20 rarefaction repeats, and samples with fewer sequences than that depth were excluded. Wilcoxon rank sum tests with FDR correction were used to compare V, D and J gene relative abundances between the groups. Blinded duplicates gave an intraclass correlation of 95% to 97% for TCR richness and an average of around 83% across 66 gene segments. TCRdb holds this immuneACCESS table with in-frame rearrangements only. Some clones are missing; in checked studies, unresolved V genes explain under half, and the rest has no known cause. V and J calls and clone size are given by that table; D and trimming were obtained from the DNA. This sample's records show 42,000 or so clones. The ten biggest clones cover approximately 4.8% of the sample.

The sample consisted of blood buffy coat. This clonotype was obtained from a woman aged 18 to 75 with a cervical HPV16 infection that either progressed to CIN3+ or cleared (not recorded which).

The CDR3 reads as follows: CASSPTPTGSGNTIYF. The sequenced part of the CDR3 DNA is TGTGCCAGCTCACCCACCCCGACAGGCTCTGGAAACACC. This receptor chain uses TRBV18 and TRBJ1-3; TRBD1 is possibly the D segment (6 matching bases). The sequence runs out 3 residues before the end of the CDR3; the remainder is reconstructed from the germline J gene. From the germline V gene, CDR1 is KGHSH and CDR2 is LQKENI. Trimming at the junction amounts to 3 bases on V and 0 bases on J, and the germline ends lie 12 bases apart. The CDR3 spans 16 residues, from the cysteine through the phenylalanine. The DNA covers only part of the CDR3, 39 bases in frame from base 1.